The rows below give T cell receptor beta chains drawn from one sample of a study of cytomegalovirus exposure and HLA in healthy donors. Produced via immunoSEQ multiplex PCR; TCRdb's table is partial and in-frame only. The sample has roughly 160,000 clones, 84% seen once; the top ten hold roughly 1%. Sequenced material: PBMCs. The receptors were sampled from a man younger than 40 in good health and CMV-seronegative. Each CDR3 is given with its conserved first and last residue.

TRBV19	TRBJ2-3	CASSFRRRASGRLGVGDTQYF
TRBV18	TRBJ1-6	CASSNDRENSPLHF
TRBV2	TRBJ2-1	CASSEKRGGYNEQFF
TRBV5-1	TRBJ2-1	CASSLVPSGANEQFF
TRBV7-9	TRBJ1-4	CASSLRGTGGEKLFF
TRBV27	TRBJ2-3	CASRTGRAGGVDTQYF
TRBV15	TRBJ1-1	CATSRTGSEAFF
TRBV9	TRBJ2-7	CASSVGPSGNYEQYF
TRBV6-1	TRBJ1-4	CASSVPPGQGSEKLFF
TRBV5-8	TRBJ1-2	CASSLPGVDYGYTF
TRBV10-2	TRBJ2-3	CASLDSGGTDTQYF
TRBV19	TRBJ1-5	CASSIRTGKQPQHF
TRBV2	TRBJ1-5	CASRHDSENQPQHF
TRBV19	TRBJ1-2	CASSIASVANYGYTF
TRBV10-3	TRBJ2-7	CAITRAGGSYEQYF
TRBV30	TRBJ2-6	CACPTRGGLSSGANVLTF
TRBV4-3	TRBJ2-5	CASSPQIGTARGTQYF
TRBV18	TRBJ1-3	CASSPVLVAGLSGNTIYF
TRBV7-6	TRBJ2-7	CASSLGGPLEEQYF
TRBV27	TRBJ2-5	CASSSGGGLGETQYF
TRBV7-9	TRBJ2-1	CASSLTRDNEQFF
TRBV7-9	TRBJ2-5	CASSTTGVRYF
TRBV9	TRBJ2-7	CASSVARTGEQYF
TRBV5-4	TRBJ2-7	CASSQGLRGNEQYF
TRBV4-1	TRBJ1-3	CASSQSGNTIYF
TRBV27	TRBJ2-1	CASSPLTGRTYNEQFF
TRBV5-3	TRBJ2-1	CARGTLKDPSSYNEQFF
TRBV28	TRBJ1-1	CASSYRDSRAFF
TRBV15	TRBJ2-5	CATSSGERGVETQYF
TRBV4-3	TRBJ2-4	CASSQDGDRGIQYF
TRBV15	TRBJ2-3	CATSRGTGRSPDTQYF
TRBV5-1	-	CASSSRAGGTYEQYF
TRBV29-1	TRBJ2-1	CSVEDIGGGEQFF
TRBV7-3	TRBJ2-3	CASSLYTSGITDTQYF
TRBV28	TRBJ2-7	CASSLPRAAYEQYF
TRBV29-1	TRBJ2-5	CSVGVGGFRTQYF
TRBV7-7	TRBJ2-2	CASSLRATGELFF
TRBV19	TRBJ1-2	CASSIDGTAERNGYTF
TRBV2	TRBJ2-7	CASRPGLAASYEQYF
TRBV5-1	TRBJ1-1	CASSLLFEGNTEAFF
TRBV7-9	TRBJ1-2	CASSLATGGNYGYTF